One TCR beta chain is described in this entry. The source of the sample is a study of tumor-infiltrating lymphocytes in oesophageal squamous cell carcinoma. This CDR3 has 15 residues. TCRdb called the PCR reads again in MiXCR, with one record for every CDR3 protein. This sample has 15,000 to 20,000 distinct CDR3 sequences; roughly 45% occur once, and the top ten carry roughly 37%. The material sequenced was blood. The chain uses TRBV12-3 or TRBV12-4 and TRBJ2-5; 10 positions match TRBD2. The J call may be mistaken, given a closer DNA end match to TRBJ2-1. The origin of this receptor is a female donor with esophageal squamous cell carcinoma. In nucleotides, the CDR3 is TGTGCCAGCAGTTTACAAGCGGGAGGGTCGTATGAGCAGTTCTTC. It is translated as CASSLQAGGSYEQFF.